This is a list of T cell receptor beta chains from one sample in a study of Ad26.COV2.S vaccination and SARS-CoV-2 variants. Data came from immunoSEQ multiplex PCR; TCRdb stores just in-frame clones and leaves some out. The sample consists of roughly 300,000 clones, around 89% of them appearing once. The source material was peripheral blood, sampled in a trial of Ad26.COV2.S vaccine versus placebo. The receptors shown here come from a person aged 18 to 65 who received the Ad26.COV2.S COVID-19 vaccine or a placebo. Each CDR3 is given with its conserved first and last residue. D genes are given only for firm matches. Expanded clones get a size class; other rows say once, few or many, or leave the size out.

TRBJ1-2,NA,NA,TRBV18,TGTGCCAGCTCGTCGGGTAGCCCACCGCTTAACTATGGCTACACCTTC,CASSSGSPPLNYGYTF
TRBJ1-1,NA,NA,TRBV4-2,TGTGCCAGCAACAACGTGGCAGCGAACACTGAAGCTTTCTTT,CASNNVAANTEAFF
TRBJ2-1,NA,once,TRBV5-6,TGTGCCAGCAGCTCCTACAGGGTGTACAATGAGCAGTTCTTC,CASSSYRVYNEQFF
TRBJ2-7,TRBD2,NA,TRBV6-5,TGTGCCAGCAGTTACAGAGGGAGGGCCTACGAGCAGTACTTC,CASSYRGRAYEQYF
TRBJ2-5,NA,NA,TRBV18,TGTGCCAGCTCACCACGTGGAGAGACCCAGTACTTC,CASSPRGETQYF
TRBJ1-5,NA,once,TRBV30,TGTGCCTGGAGCCCCCTGGGGGGAAGCAATCAGCCCCAGCATTTT,CAWSPLGGSNQPQHF
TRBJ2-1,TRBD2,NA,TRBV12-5,TGTGCTAGTGGTTTGTTCCGGACTAGCGGGGGCCCTTTCAATGAGCAGTTCTTC,CASGLFRTSGGPFNEQFF
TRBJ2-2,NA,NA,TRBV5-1,TGCGCCAGCAGCTTGGACAGGGCTGCCGGGGAGCTGTTTTTT,CASSLDRAAGELFF
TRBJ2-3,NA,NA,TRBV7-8,TGTGCCAGCAGTTTCCCCGACGGGGGCAGCACAGATACGCAGTATTTT,CASSFPDGGSTDTQYF
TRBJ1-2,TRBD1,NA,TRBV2,TGTGCCAGCAGTGACTCTAGACAGGGGGGTACGAATGGCTACACCTTC,CASSDSRQGGTNGYTF
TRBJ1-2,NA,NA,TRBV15,TGTGCCACCAGCAGAGATCGAGGGGACGTCAACTATGGCTACACCTTC,CATSRDRGDVNYGYTF
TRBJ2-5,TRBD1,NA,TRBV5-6,TGTGCCAGCAGCTTTATCAAACATCGGACAGGGGCGGTAGAGACCCAGTACTTC,CASSFIKHRTGAVETQYF